A selection of T cell receptor beta chains follows, all from one sample in a study of T-cell memory formation after mild COVID-19. TCRdb used MiXCR to reprocess the 5' RACE reads, holding one entry per CDR3 protein. The data hold hundreds of thousands of distinct CDR3 sequences, with about 20% observed a single time. Specimen: PBMCs or a T cell subset sorted from them (not recorded which). These receptors all come from an adult woman who had mild COVID-19 (a few samples of this study predate the infection). Cell type and time point are not known. The CDR3 runs from the conserved cysteine through the conserved F or W. A D gene is named only where the DNA matches it firmly. Not every row has a clone size; where given, it reads once, few, many or a size class.

TRBD1	TRBV30	TRBJ2-7	few	CAWSGDRDRGSYEQYF	TGTGCCTGGAGTGGCGACCGGGACAGGGGTAGTTACGAGCAGTACTTC
-	TRBV7-9	TRBJ1-5	few	CASSGAGDQPQHF	TGTGCCAGCAGCGGGGCAGGGGATCAGCCCCAGCATTTT
-	TRBV12-3/TRBV12-4	TRBJ2-3	many	CASWGSLGVGQYF	TGTGCCAGCTGGGGGAGTTTGGGGGTGGGGCAGTATTTT
-	TRBV5-1	TRBJ2-3	-	CASSSIPGTPTDTQYF	TGCGCCAGCAGCTCGATTCCAGGGACCCCAACAGATACGCAGTATTTT
-	TRBV2	TRBJ2-1	-	CASSEDERSPSFNEQFF	TGTGCCAGCAGTGAAGATGAACGCAGCCCTTCTTTCAATGAGCAGTTCTTC
TRBD1	TRBV7-6	TRBJ2-3	many	CASSLPPDRAENTQYF	TGTGCCAGCAGCTTACCTCCGGACAGGGCTGAAAATACGCAGTATTTT
-	TRBV12-5	TRBJ2-7	few	CASGLVPKGGSLSYEQYF	TGTGCTAGTGGTTTGGTACCGAAGGGGGGATCCCTCTCCTACGAGCAGTACTTC
TRBD2	TRBV5-1	TRBJ2-7	few	CASSQGLAGEVKYF	TGCGCCAGCAGTCAAGGACTAGCGGGGGAAGTAAAGTACTTC
-	TRBV7-6	TRBJ2-2	few	CASSLLARTGELFF	TGTGCCAGCAGCTTACTAGCGCGCACCGGGGAGCTGTTTTTT
TRBD2	TRBV20-1	TRBJ2-3	few	CSAGRGGQYTDRKYF	TGCAGTGCTGGGAGGGGAGGACAATACACAGACCGGAAGTATTTT
TRBD2	TRBV25-1	TRBJ2-7	few	CASSTPGLAGQSSYEQYF	TGTGCCAGCAGTACTCCGGGACTAGCGGGGCAAAGCTCCTACGAGCAGTACTTC
-	TRBV4-1	TRBJ2-7	many	CASSQDDRYEQYF	TGCGCCAGCAGCCAAGATGATCGATACGAGCAGTACTTC
TRBD2	TRBV7-6	TRBJ2-3	-	CASSQGASGGVPHTDTQYF	TGTGCCAGCAGCCAGGGGGCTAGCGGGGGAGTTCCTCACACAGATACGCAGTATTTT
TRBD1	TRBV19	TRBJ2-7	few	CASSRQGRPYEQYF	TGTGCCAGTAGTCGACAGGGACGACCCTACGAGCAGTACTTC
-	TRBV7-2	TRBJ1-1	few	CASRGGRVEAFF	TGTGCCAGCAGGGGCGGACGGGTTGAAGCTTTCTTT
TRBD2	TRBV2	TRBJ2-7	few	CASTPGLAKTYEQYF	TGTGCCAGCACCCCGGGACTAGCGAAGACCTACGAGCAGTACTTC
-	TRBV7-9	TRBJ2-7	few	CASSLSPGAEQYF	TGTGCCAGCAGCTTATCCCCAGGGGCCGAGCAGTACTTC
-	TRBV3-1	TRBJ1-3	-	CASSQVTLSGNTIYF	TGTGCCAGCAGCCAAGTAACCCTCTCTGGAAACACCATATATTTT
-	TRBV2	TRBJ2-4	-	CASSEFKGEWNIQYF	TGTGCCAGCAGTGAATTTAAGGGGGAATGGAACATTCAGTACTTC
-	TRBV9	TRBJ2-5	few	CASSVGEGLRVETQYF	TGTGCCAGCAGCGTAGGAGAAGGGCTACGGGTAGAGACCCAGTACTTC
-	TRBV29-1	TRBJ2-7	-	CSDEGAESSYEQYF	TGCAGCGATGAAGGAGCCGAGAGCTCCTACGAGCAGTACTTC
TRBD1	TRBV18	TRBJ1-5	many	CASSQGARGQPQHF	TGTGCCAGCTCACAGGGGGCTCGGGGCCAGCCCCAGCATTTT
TRBD2	TRBV5-1	TRBJ2-1	-	CASSPWTSGSLDEQFF	TGCGCCAGCAGCCCCTGGACTAGCGGGAGTTTGGATGAGCAGTTCTTC
TRBD2	TRBV20-1	TRBJ2-3	few	CSARSGLGLTDTQYF	TGCAGTGCTAGATCGGGACTAGGTCTCACAGATACGCAGTATTTT
-	TRBV24-1	TRBJ2-3	few	CATSDRGIGADTQYF	TGTGCCACCAGTGATCGGGGGATAGGCGCAGATACGCAGTATTTT
-	TRBV4-1	TRBJ2-4	-	CASSQGPGTKNIQYF	TGCGCCAGCAGCCAAGGCCCAGGGACTAAAAACATTCAGTACTTC
TRBD1	TRBV6-1	TRBJ1-1	-	CASSERGTDEAFF	TGTGCCAGCAGTGAAAGGGGGACAGACGAAGCTTTCTTT
TRBD1	TRBV15	TRBJ1-5	-	CATSIDRGLNQPQHF	TGTGCCACCAGCATCGACAGGGGTCTCAATCAGCCCCAGCATTTT
-	TRBV12-5	TRBJ2-6	-	CASGLVVVSGANVLTF	TGTGCTAGTGGTTTGGTAGTAGTATCTGGGGCCAACGTCCTGACTTTC
TRBD2	TRBV7-9	TRBJ2-7	-	CASSLVGGGPGYEQYF	TGTGCCAGCAGCTTAGTAGGCGGGGGACCGGGCTACGAGCAGTACTTC
TRBD1	TRBV12-3/TRBV12-4	TRBJ1-5	-	CASSYQGADQPQHF	TGTGCCAGCAGTTATCAGGGGGCGGATCAGCCCCAGCATTTT
-	TRBV29-1	TRBJ1-1	-	CSVEGGYTEAFF	TGCAGCGTTGAAGGGGGGTACACTGAAGCTTTCTTT
-	TRBV29-1	TRBJ2-7	-	CSVVGRTYEQYF	TGCAGCGTTGTGGGCAGGACCTACGAGCAGTACTTC
TRBD2	TRBV10-3	TRBJ2-3	few	CAISESPGLASTDTQYF	TGTGCCATCAGTGAGAGCCCGGGACTAGCCTCGACAGATACGCAGTATTTT
-	TRBV7-2	TRBJ2-1	-	CASSLLGGIDEQFF	TGTGCCAGCAGCTTATTGGGAGGCATTGATGAGCAGTTCTTC
-	TRBV7-8	TRBJ2-7	many	CASSLGLGAYEQYF	TGCGCCAGCAGCCTCGGACTGGGGGCCTACGAGCAGTACTTC
TRBD1	TRBV6-6	TRBJ2-7	-	CASARDRLYEQYF	TGTGCCAGCGCCCGGGACAGGCTGTACGAGCAGTACTTC
-	TRBV5-6	TRBJ2-3	many	CASSLRVDTQYF	TGTGCCAGCAGCCTTAGGGTGGATACGCAGTATTTT
-	TRBV12-3/TRBV12-4	TRBJ1-2	few	CASSSGGKWDGYTF	TGTGCCAGCAGTTCTGGAGGGAAATGGGATGGCTACACCTTC